Listed below are T cell receptor beta chains from one sample, sequenced in a study of OX40 agonist ivuxolimab in advanced cancers. Sequencing was performed with immunoSEQ multiplex PCR; in TCRdb, only in-frame clones are kept and a portion is missing. The table includes around 67,000 clones, roughly 80% detected once. This specimen was CD4+ or CD8+ T cells sorted from blood, taken in a trial of the OX40 agonist ivuxolimab. Source of these receptors: an adult with an advanced solid tumor such as melanoma, head and neck, liver or kidney cancer. The CDR3 runs from the conserved cysteine through the conserved F or W. The D gene is left open where the match is weak. Clone size is shown for a subset of rows, as once, few, many or a class of expanded clone.

clone_size,j_call,d_call,cdr3_length,v_call,cdr3_nt,cdr3_aa
once,TRBJ1-2,-,13,TRBV5-1,TGCGCCAGCAGCTTGGAGCTTAACTATGGCTACACCTTC,CASSLELNYGYTF
-,TRBJ2-1,TRBD2,16,TRBV5-1,TGCGCCAGCAGCTATAGCGGGAGTCAATCCTACAATGAGCAGTTCTTC,CASSYSGSQSYNEQFF
-,TRBJ1-3,-,14,TRBV19,TGTGCCAGTAGCGCCGGGCAGCTCGCAAACACCATATATTTT,CASSAGQLANTIYF
-,TRBJ2-5,-,18,TRBV7-8,TGTGCCAGCAGCTTAATCCCCGGGCTATGGGGAGGACAAGAGACCCAGTACTTC,CASSLIPGLWGGQETQYF
-,TRBJ2-5,-,14,TRBV18,TGTGCCAGCTCACCATTCCAGGGAGAAGAGACCCAGTACTTC,CASSPFQGEETQYF
once,TRBJ2-7,-,12,TRBV5-1,TGCGCCAGCAGCTTGGACCTCTACGAGCAGTACTTC,CASSLDLYEQYF
-,TRBJ2-3,-,16,TRBV15,TGTGCCACCAGCAGAGATTTACAGGGCGACACAGATACGCAGTATTTT,CATSRDLQGDTDTQYF
-,TRBJ2-7,-,13,TRBV2,TGTGCCAGCAGTGTGTCAGGGACGTTCGAGCAGTACTTC,CASSVSGTFEQYF
-,TRBJ1-2,-,14,TRBV6-5,TGTGCCAGCAGTTACAGGGGCACTAACTATGGCTACACCTTC,CASSYRGTNYGYTF
-,TRBJ1-1,-,13,TRBV13,TGTGCCAGCACCCACATAGGAGGCACTGAAGCTTTCTTT,CASTHIGGTEAFF
few,TRBJ1-1,-,16,TRBV7-9,TGTGCCAGCAGCCCCTCTCGGCCCCGAGGGGACACTGAAGCTTTCTTT,CASSPSRPRGDTEAFF
-,TRBJ1-1,-,13,TRBV5-1,TGCGCCAGCAGCTTGTCTGCGAACACTGAAGCTTTCTTT,CASSLSANTEAFF
-,TRBJ1-2,TRBD1,13,TRBV7-9,TGTGCCAGCAGCCGCGACAGGGCCGCTGGCTACACCTTC,CASSRDRAAGYTF
-,TRBJ1-3,TRBD1,15,TRBV11-3,TGTGCCAGCAGCCTCACAGGGGTCCCTGGAAACACCATATATTTT,CASSLTGVPGNTIYF
once,TRBJ1-6,TRBD1,14,TRBV4-2,TGTGCCAGCAGCCAAGGACAGGGGAATTCACCCCTCCACTTT,CASSQGQGNSPLHF
-,TRBJ2-5,TRBD1,17,TRBV7-2,TGTGCCAGCAGCTTAGCGCTATGGACAGGGGGCGAGGAGACCCAGTACTTC,CASSLALWTGGEETQYF
-,TRBJ2-5,-,14,TRBV6-5,TGTGCCACCCACGGGGGACCGGCTGGGGAGACCCAGTACTTC,CATHGGPAGETQYF
-,TRBJ2-5,-,19,TRBV11-3,TGTGCCAGCAGCTTAGATGGGCCCTTGGGAAGGGGCTACCAAGAGACCCAGTACTTC,CASSLDGPLGRGYQETQYF
-,TRBJ1-1,-,15,TRBV6-5,TGTGCCAGCAGTTACGGGGCAGGGATCGGAACTGAAGCTTTCTTT,CASSYGAGIGTEAFF
-,TRBJ2-7,TRBD1,14,TRBV2,TGTGCCAGCAACGGTGGGACAGGGGCCTACGAGCAGTACTTC,CASNGGTGAYEQYF
once,TRBJ1-1,TRBD1,14,TRBV18,TGTGCCAGCTCACCAGGACAGGGAGTCGCTGAAGCTTTCTTT,CASSPGQGVAEAFF
once,TRBJ1-5,TRBD1,15,TRBV6-1,TGTGCCAGCAGTGACCTACAGGGGGCGCGTCAGCCCCAGCATTTT,CASSDLQGARQPQHF
-,TRBJ2-7,TRBD2,13,TRBV10-1,TGCGCCATCTTGATAGGACTAGCGGAAGAGCAGTACTTC,CAILIGLAEEQYF
-,TRBJ2-7,-,12,TRBV6-5,TGTGCCAGCGGGACGTCGGGCCTCGAGCAGTACTTC,CASGTSGLEQYF
few,TRBJ2-7,-,12,TRBV5-1,TGCGCCAGCAGCTTGGAGGGTCCCGAGCAGTACTTC,CASSLEGPEQYF
-,TRBJ1-5,-,15,TRBV19,TGTGCCAGTAGTACCCCGGGATTGGGCAATCAGCCCCAGCATTTT,CASSTPGLGNQPQHF
-,TRBJ1-6,TRBD1,17,TRBV5-1,TGCGCCAGCAGCTTGGACCCGACAGGGGGTGTAGGTTCACCCCTCCACTTT,CASSLDPTGGVGSPLHF
-,TRBJ2-1,-,13,TRBV6-4,TGTGCCAGCAGTGAGGGGAAGGGCAATGAGCAGTTCTTC,CASSEGKGNEQFF
-,TRBJ2-5,-,18,TRBV9,TGTGCCAGCAGCGTGGACGGGAGCCCCCCACAGTACCAAGAGACCCAGTACTTC,CASSVDGSPPQYQETQYF
-,TRBJ2-1,-,13,TRBV1,TGCACCAGCAGCCCTAGCGGGGATAATGAGCAGTTCTTC,CTSSPSGDNEQFF
-,TRBJ1-2,-,13,TRBV6-4,TGTGCCAGCAGTGCTTCCGGGACGGGTGGCTACACCTTC,CASSASGTGGYTF
-,TRBJ1-2,TRBD1,12,TRBV29-1,TGCAGCGTTTCCGGGACAGGTTATGGCTACACCTTC,CSVSGTGYGYTF
many,TRBJ1-6,-,20,TRBV7-3,TGTGCCAGCAGCCCACTTAATAGTGTAGGCGGGAGCTCCTATAATTCACCCCTCCACTTT,CASSPLNSVGGSSYNSPLHF
-,TRBJ2-3,TRBD1,14,TRBV2,TGTGCCAGCACCGGGACAGGGGAAGCAGATACGCAGTATTTT,CASTGTGEADTQYF
-,TRBJ2-5,-,12,TRBV5-1,TGCGCCAGCAGCTTGCTGGGGCAGGGGCAGTACTTC,CASSLLGQGQYF
-,TRBJ1-3,TRBD1,15,TRBV18,TGTGCCAGCTCACCTCAGACAGGGGCTGGAAACACCATATATTTT,CASSPQTGAGNTIYF
-,TRBJ1-1,TRBD1,14,TRBV18,TGTGCCAGCTCACAGCAGACAGGGGGCACTGAAGCTTTCTTT,CASSQQTGGTEAFF
-,TRBJ2-3,-,15,TRBV6-6,TGTGCCAGCAGTTTACAGGGAGCGAGCACAGATACGCAGTATTTT,CASSLQGASTDTQYF
-,TRBJ1-2,TRBD1,15,TRBV6-1,TGTGCCAGCAGTGAACCGGGACAGGGCCCCTATGGCTACACCTTC,CASSEPGQGPYGYTF
-,TRBJ2-3,-,15,TRBV2,TGTGCCAGCAGTTTTACCGGATACAGCACAGATACGCAGTATTTT,CASSFTGYSTDTQYF
-,TRBJ1-2,-,13,TRBV6-6,TGTGCCAGCAGTTACGGGGATAGTGTCGGCTACACCTTC,CASSYGDSVGYTF
-,TRBJ1-2,TRBD1,17,TRBV12-5,TGTGCTAGTGGTTTGGAGATAACAGGGGCGGCTGGGTATGGCTACACCTTC,CASGLEITGAAGYGYTF
once,TRBJ2-2,-,10,TRBV6-5,TGTGCCAGCAGGGACGGGGAGCTGTTTTTT,CASRDGELFF
-,TRBJ1-1,-,13,TRBV6-5,TGTGCCAGCAGTTATCGAGGGAACACTGAAGCTTTCTTT,CASSYRGNTEAFF
-,TRBJ2-7,-,14,TRBV9,TGTGCCAGCAGCGTGTGGGGGGAAGGCTACGAGCAGTACTTC,CASSVWGEGYEQYF
-,TRBJ1-2,TRBD1,15,TRBV7-2,TGCGCCAGCAGCCAATCGACGACAGGGATAGACGGCTACACCTTC,CASSQSTTGIDGYTF
once,TRBJ2-3,TRBD2,17,TRBV5-1,TGCGCCAGCAGCAAGACACTAGCGGGATCACTGCCAGATACGCAGTATTTT,CASSKTLAGSLPDTQYF
-,TRBJ1-2,-,14,TRBV21-1,TGTGCCAGCAGCAAACATGGGGGGGACTATGGCTACACCTTC,CASSKHGGDYGYTF
-,TRBJ2-7,-,13,TRBV5-4,TGTGCCAGCAGCTTGGGGGCTTCCTACGAGCAGTACTTC,CASSLGASYEQYF
-,TRBJ2-7,-,12,TRBV11-3,TGTGCCAGCAGCTTAGGACACTACGAGCAGTACTTC,CASSLGHYEQYF